These 8 T cell receptor beta chains were sequenced from one sample in a study of T cell responses to AZD1222 COVID-19 vaccine. Sequencing was performed with immunoSEQ multiplex PCR; in TCRdb, only in-frame clones are kept and a portion is missing. The data contain 95,000 to 100,000 clones, around nine tenths of them singletons. This specimen was peripheral blood, taken 28 days after the second AZD1222 dose. The origin of the receptors is an adult who received the AZD1222 COVID-19 vaccine.

V gene TRBV2 combines with J gene TRBJ1-1; D is unresolved. Germline CDR1 SNHLY, CDR2 FYNNEI. V was shortened by 7 bases and J by 1 base, with 10 bases between the two germline ends. The CDR3 has 13 residues. CDR3 protein: CASKWSENTEAFF. The CDR3 DNA sequence: TGTGCCAGCAAATGGTCAGAGAACACTGAAGCTTTCTTT.

V usage is TRBV7-8 and J usage is TRBJ1-1; TRBD1 agrees at 8 bases. CDR1 and CDR2 from the germline V gene are SGHVS and FQNEAQ. The V gene end was trimmed by 5 bases and the J gene end by 0 bases; junction bases not matched to a gene: 14. The CDR3 spans 18 residues. CDR3 sequence reads: CASSRSLDTGGVNTEAFF. In nucleotides, the CDR3 is TGTGCCAGCAGCCGCTCGTTAGATACAGGGGGGGTGAACACTGAAGCTTTCTTT.

This chain joins TRBV6-6 and TRBJ1-4, with D perhaps matching TRBD1 (6 bases). V lost 2 bases and J 6 bases, leaving 7 bases between the germline ends. Germline assignment: CDR1 MNHNY and CDR2 SVGAGI (reference sequence). The CDR3 extends over 13 amino acids. CDR3 coding DNA: TGTGCCAGCAGTTACGGGACACATGAAAAACTGTTTTTT. This sequence encodes CASSYGTHEKLFF.

The rearrangement uses TRBV5-4 and TRBJ2-7; TRBD2 aligns across 8 bases. After removal of 1 base from V and 6 bases from J, the junction contained 12 bases not matched to a gene. CDR1 is SGHNT, CDR2 YYREEE, per germline (reference sequence). The CDR3 covers 16 residues. The CDR3 DNA sequence: TGTGCCAGCAGCTTGAATAGCGGGGCCAGATTAAGCGAGCAGTACTTC. Protein: CASSLNSGARLSEQYF. Variable domain in full (rest from reference TRBV5-4 and TRBJ2-7): ETGVTQSPTHLIKTRGQQVTLRCSSQSGHNTVSWYQQALGQGPQFIFQYYREEENGRGNFPPRFSGLQFPNYSSELNVNALELDDSALYLCASSLNSGARLSEQYFGPGTRLTVT.

The chain links TRBV10-3 to TRBJ1-2, with D perhaps TRBD1 (6 bases). V was pared by 3 bases and J by 1 base, with 9 bases between. The germline V gene encodes CDR1 ENHRY and CDR2 SYGVKD. CDR3 length: 14 amino acids. The chain's CDR3 is CAISETQGNYGYTF. In DNA form, the CDR3 reads TGTGCCATCAGTGAAACACAGGGTAACTATGGCTACACCTTC.

This clone has just a few counts. This chain joins TRBV4-1 and TRBJ2-1, with 9 bases aligning to TRBD2. V was pared by 0 bases and J by 5 bases, with 8 bases of the junction left unmatched. Germline V CDR1 and CDR2: MGHRA, YSYEKL. The CDR3 is made up of 17 amino acids. The CDR3 sequence: CASSQEPLTSGNNEQFF. CDR3 bases: TGCGCCAGCAGCCAAGAACCATTGACTAGCGGAAACAATGAGCAGTTCTTC.

The chain combines TRBV6-4 with TRBJ2-2; TRBD2 might be the D (5 bases). Trimming pared 3 bases from V and 7 bases from J, leaving 15 bases between. In germline, CDR1 is MRHNA, CDR2 SNTAGT. This CDR3 comprises 15 residues. CDR3 residues: CASSEALEGVGELFF. The CDR3 DNA sequence: TGTGCCAGCAGTGAAGCCTTAGAGGGAGTCGGGGAGCTGTTTTTT.

The chain uses TRBV27 and TRBJ1-5; D not certain. The CDR3 consists of 17 residues. Germline values: CDR1 MNHEY, CDR2 SMNVEV (reference sequence). V was clipped by 2 bases and J by 0 bases, with 14 bases between them. The CDR3 spells CASSLIFGGNSNQPQHF. CDR3 sequence (DNA): TGTGCCAGCAGTTTAATCTTCGGAGGCAATAGCAATCAGCCCCAGCATTTT.